The clone carrying this TCR beta chain was observed once. Its antigen is undetermined. Other DNA sequences within the sample encode an identical CDR3. The length of the CDR3 is 14 residues. CDR1 and CDR2 from the germline V gene are SEHNR and FQNEAQ (reference sequence). Trimming pared 0 bases from V and 0 bases from J, leaving 5 bases between. The data were obtained in a study of shared clonotypes between healthy human individuals. General study points: It was observed that 5% to 6.5% of naive CD4 clonotypes were shared across several donors.

Per the study methods: From ImmunoSEQ came sequences covering only the junction and carrying no quality scores, so filtering differed. Sequenced by immunoSEQ multiplex PCR; TCRdb stores in-frame clones only, minus some. V, J and clone size are those of that table, while D and trimming were read from the DNA. The sample has over a million clones, under 99% seen once. The chain uses TRBV7-9 and TRBJ2-5; D remains unclear. This clonotype was obtained from a man younger than 40 in good health. Sequenced sample: naive CD4+ T cells sorted from blood. The sample's subset: CD45RA+ positively selected. CDR3 nucleotides: TGTGCCAGCAGCTTAGCAGCTTACCAAGAGACCCAGTACTTC. It specifies CASSLAAYQETQYF.